Given below is one T cell receptor (beta chain) in context. Some clones are missing from TCRdb's copy, which holds only in-frame ones; the method was immunoSEQ multiplex PCR. The repertoire holds about 220,000 clones, about 82% seen once, with roughly 2.2% in the top ten. This sample is drawn from a study of blood T cell repertoires in COVID-19. CDR1 and CDR2 from the germline V gene are SGHAT and FQNNGV. This CDR3 region has 13 residues. V lost 8 bases and J lost 0, with 10 bases in between. This clonotype was obtained from a woman in her 70s with COVID-19, enrolled during active disease. The chain is built from TRBV11-2 and TRBJ1-2; no definite D call. The specimen sequenced was peripheral blood. The CDR3 loop is CASRSEANYGYTF. CDR3 bases: TGTGCCAGCCGATCAGAAGCTAACTATGGCTACACCTTC.